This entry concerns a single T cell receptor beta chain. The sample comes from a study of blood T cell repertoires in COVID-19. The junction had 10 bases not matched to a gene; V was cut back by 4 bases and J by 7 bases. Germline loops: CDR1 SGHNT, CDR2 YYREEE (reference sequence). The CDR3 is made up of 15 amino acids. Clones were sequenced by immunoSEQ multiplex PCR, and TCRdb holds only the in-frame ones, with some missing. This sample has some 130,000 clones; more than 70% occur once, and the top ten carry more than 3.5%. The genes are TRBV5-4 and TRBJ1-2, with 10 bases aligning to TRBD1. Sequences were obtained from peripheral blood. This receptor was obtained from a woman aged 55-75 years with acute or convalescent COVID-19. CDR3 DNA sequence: TGTGCCAGCAGCCCGCGACAGGGGGCGGAGGGTGGCTACACCTTC. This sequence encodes CASSPRQGAEGGYTF.